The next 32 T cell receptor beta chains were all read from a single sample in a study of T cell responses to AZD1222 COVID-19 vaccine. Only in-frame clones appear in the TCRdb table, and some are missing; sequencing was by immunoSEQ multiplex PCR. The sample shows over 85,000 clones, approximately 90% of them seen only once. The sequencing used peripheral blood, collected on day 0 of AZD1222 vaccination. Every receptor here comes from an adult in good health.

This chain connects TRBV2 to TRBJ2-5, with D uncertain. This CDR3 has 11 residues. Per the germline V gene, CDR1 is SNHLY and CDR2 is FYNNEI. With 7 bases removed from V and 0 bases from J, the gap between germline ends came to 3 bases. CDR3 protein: CASNYQETQYF. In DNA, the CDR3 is TGTGCCAGCAACTACCAAGAGACCCAGTACTTC.

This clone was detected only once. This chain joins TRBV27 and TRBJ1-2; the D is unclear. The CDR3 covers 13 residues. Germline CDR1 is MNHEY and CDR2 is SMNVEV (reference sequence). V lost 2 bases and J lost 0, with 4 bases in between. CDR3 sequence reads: CASSLKANYGYTF. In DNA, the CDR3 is TGTGCCAGCAGTTTAAAAGCTAACTATGGCTACACCTTC.

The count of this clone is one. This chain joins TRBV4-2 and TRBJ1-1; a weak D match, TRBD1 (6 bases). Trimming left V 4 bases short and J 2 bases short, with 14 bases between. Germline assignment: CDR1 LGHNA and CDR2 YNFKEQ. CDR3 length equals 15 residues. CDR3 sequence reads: CASSLGTSRNTEAFF. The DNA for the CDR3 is TGTGCCAGCAGCCTAGGGACATCACGAAACACTGAAGCTTTCTTT.

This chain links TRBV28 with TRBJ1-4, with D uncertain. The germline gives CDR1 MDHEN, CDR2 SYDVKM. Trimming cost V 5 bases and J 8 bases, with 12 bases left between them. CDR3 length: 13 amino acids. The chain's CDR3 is CASSPTYGEKLFF. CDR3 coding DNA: TGTGCCAGCAGTCCGACCTACGGGGAAAAACTGTTTTTT.

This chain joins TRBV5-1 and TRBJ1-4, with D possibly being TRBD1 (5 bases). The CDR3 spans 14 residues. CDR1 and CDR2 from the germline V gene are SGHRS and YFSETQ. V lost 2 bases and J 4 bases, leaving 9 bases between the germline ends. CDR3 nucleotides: TGCGCCAGCAGCTTAGACAGCTTTAATGAAAAACTGTTTTTT. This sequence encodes CASSLDSFNEKLFF. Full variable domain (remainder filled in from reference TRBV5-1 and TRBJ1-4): KAGVTQTPRYLIKTRGQQVTLSCSPISGHRSVSWYQQTPGQGLQFLFEYFSETQRNKGNFPGRFSGRQFSNSRSEMNVSTLELGDSALYLCASSLDSFNEKLFFGSGTQLSVL.

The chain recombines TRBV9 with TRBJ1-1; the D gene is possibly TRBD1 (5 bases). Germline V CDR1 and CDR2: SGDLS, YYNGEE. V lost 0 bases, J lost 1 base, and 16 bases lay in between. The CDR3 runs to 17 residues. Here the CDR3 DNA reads TGTGCCAGCAGCGTAGAAGTAGGGGTTGGGAAGAACACTGAAGCTTTCTTT. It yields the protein CASSVEVGVGKNTEAFF.

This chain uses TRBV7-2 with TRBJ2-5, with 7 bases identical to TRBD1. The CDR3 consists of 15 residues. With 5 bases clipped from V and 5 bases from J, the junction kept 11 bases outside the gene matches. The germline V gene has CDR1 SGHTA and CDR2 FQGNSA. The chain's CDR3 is CASSQRQGWRETQYF. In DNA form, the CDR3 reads TGTGCCAGCAGCCAAAGACAGGGTTGGCGGGAGACCCAGTACTTC.

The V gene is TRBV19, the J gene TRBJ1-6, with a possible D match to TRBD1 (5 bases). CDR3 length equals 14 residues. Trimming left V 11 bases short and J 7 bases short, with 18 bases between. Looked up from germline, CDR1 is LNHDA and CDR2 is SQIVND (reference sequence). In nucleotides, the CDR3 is TGTGCCTACCTCTGGGGGGGAAAGAATTCACCCCTCCACTTT. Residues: CAYLWGGKNSPLHF.

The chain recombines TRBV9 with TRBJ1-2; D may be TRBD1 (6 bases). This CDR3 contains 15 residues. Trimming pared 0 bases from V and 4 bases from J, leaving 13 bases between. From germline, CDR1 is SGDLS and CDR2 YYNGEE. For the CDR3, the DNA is TGTGCCAGCAGCGTAGCTGAGGGGGGGGTCTATGGCTACACCTTC. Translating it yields CASSVAEGGVYGYTF. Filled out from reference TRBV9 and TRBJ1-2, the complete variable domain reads DSGVTQTPKHLITATGQRVTLRCSPRSGDLSVYWYQQSLDQGLQFLIQYYNGEERAKGNILERFSAQQFPDLHSELNLSSLELGDSALYFCASSVAEGGVYGYTFGSGTRLTVV.

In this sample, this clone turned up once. The CDR3 protein is CANGKGVNTEAFF. The CDR3 DNA reads as TGTGCCAACGGCAAGGGGGTGAACACTGAAGCTTTCTTT. The V and J genes are TRBV5-4 and TRBJ1-1, with TRBD1 as a possible D gene (6 bases). Trimming shortened V by 9 bases and J by 0 bases, and 12 bases separated the two germline ends. CDR3 length: 13 amino acids. Germline CDR1 and CDR2: SGHNT and YYREEE (reference sequence).

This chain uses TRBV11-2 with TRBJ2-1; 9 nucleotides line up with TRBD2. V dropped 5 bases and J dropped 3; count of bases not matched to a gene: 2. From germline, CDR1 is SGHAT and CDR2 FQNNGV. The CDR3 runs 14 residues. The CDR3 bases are TGTGCCAGCAGCACGACTAGCGGCTACAATGAGCAGTTCTTC. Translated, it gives CASSTTSGYNEQFF.

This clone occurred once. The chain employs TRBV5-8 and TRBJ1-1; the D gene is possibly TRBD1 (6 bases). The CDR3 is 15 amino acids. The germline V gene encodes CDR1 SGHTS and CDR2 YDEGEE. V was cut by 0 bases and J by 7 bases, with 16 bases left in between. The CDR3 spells CASSLATGRTLEAFF. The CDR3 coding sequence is TGTGCCAGCAGCTTGGCCACAGGGAGAACACTTGAAGCTTTCTTT.

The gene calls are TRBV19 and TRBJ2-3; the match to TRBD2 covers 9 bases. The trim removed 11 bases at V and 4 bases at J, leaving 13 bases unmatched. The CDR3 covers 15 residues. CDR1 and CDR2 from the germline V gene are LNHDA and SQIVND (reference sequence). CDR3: CASTGREGPSDTQYF. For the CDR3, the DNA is TGTGCCTCTACGGGGCGGGAGGGCCCCTCAGATACGCAGTATTTT.

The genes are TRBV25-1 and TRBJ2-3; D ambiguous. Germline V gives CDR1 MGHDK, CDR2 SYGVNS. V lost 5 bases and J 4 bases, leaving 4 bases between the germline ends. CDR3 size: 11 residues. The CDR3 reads CASSFSDTQYF. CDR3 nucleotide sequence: TGTGCCAGCAGTTTTTCAGATACGCAGTATTTT.

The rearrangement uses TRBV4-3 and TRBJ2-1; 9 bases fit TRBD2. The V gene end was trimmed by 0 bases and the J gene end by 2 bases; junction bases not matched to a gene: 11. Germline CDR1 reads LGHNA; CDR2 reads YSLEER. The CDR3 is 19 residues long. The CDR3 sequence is CASSQEGGRAGGPYNEQFF. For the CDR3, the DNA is TGCGCCAGCAGCCAAGAAGGGGGCCGAGCGGGAGGCCCCTACAATGAGCAGTTCTTC.

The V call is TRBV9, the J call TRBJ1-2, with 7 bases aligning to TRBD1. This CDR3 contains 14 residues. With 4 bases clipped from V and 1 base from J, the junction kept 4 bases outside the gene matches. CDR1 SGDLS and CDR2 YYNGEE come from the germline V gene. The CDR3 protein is CASSPRDSNYGYTF. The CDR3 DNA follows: TGTGCCAGCAGCCCTCGGGACAGTAACTATGGCTACACCTTC. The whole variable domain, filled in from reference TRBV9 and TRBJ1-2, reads DSGVTQTPKHLITATGQRVTLRCSPRSGDLSVYWYQQSLDQGLQFLIQYYNGEERAKGNILERFSAQQFPDLHSELNLSSLELGDSALYFCASSPRDSNYGYTFGSGTRLTVV.

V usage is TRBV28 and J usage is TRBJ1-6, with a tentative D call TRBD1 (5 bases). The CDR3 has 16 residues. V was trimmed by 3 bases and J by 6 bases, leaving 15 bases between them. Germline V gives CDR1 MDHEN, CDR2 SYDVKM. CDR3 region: CASSFEASGSNSPLHF. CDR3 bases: TGTGCCAGCAGTTTTGAAGCCTCAGGGAGTAATTCACCCCTCCACTTT.

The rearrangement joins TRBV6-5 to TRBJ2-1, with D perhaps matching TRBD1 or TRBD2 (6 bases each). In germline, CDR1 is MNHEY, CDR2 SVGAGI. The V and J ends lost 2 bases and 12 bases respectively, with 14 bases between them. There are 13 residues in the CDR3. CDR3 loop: CASSYLKEGGQFF. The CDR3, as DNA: TGTGCCAGCAGTTACCTAAAGGAGGGGGGGCAGTTCTTC.

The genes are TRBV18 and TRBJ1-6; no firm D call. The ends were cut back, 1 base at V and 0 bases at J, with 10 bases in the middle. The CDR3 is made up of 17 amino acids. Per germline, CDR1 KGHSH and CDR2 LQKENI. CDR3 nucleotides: TGTGCCAGCTCACCACTAGCCTTAAGCTCCTATAATTCACCCCTCCACTTT. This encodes CASSPLALSSYNSPLHF.

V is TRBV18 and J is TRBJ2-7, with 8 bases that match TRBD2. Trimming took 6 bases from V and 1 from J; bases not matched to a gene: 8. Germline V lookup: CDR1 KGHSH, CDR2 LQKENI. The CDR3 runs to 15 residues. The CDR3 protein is CASSPRGGASYEQYF. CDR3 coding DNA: TGTGCCAGCTCTCCCCGGGGGGGCGCTTCCTACGAGCAGTACTTC.

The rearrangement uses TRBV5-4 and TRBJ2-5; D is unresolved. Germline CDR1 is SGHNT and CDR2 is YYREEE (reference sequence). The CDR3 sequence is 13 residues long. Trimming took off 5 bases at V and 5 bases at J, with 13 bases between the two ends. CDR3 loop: CASRTALGETQYF. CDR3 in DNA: TGTGCCAGCAGGACTGCCCTGGGGGAGACCCAGTACTTC.

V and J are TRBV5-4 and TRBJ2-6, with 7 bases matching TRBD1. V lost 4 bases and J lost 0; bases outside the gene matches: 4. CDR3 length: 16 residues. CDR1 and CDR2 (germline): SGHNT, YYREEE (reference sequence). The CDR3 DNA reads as TGTGCCAGCAGCCGACAGGGCCCCTCTGGGGCCAACGTCCTGACTTTC. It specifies CASSRQGPSGANVLTF. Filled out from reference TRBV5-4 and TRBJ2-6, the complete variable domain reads ETGVTQSPTHLIKTRGQQVTLRCSSQSGHNTVSWYQQALGQGPQFIFQYYREEENGRGNFPPRFSGLQFPNYSSELNVNALELDDSALYLCASSRQGPSGANVLTFGAGSRLTVL.

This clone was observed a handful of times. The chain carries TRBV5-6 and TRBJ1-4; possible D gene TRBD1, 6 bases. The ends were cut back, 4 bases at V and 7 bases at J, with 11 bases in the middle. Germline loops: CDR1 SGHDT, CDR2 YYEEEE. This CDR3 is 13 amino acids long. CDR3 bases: TGTGCCAGCAGCACCAGGGGAGGTGAAAAACTGTTTTTT. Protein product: CASSTRGGEKLFF.

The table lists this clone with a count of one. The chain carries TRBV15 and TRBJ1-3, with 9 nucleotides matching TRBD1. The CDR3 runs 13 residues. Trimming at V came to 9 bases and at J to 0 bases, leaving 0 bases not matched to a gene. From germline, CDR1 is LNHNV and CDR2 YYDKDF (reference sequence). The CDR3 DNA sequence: TGTGCCACGGGACAGGGCTCTGGAAACACCATATATTTT. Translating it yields CATGQGSGNTIYF. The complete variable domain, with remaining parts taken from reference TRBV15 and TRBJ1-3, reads DAMVIQNPRYQVTQFGKPVTLSCSQTLNHNVMYWYQQKSSQAPKLLFHYYDKDFNNEADTPDNFQSRRPNTSFCFLDIRSPGLGDTAMYLCATGQGSGNTIYFGEGSWLTVV.

The CDR3 DNA is TGTGCCATCAGTGAGCCCATCGGACGGTACTCTGGAAACACCATATATTTT. Its protein is CAISEPIGRYSGNTIYF. This chain uses TRBV10-3 with TRBJ1-3, with D unclear. The CDR3 has 17 residues. V was shortened by 2 bases and J by 0 bases, with 14 bases between the two germline ends. Germline CDR1 reads ENHRY; CDR2 reads SYGVKD.

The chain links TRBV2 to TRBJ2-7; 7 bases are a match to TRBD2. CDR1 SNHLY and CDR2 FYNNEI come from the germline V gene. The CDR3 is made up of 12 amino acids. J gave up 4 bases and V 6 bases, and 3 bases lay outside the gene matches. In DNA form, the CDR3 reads TGTGCCAGCAGGCGGGAGACTTACGAGCAGTACTTC. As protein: CASRRETYEQYF.

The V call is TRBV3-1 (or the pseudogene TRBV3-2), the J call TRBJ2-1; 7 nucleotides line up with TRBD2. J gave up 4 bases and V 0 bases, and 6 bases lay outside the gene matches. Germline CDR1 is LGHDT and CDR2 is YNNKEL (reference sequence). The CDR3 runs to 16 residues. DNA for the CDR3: TGTGCCAGCAGCCAAGAGGGTAGCGGGTTATACAATGAGCAGTTCTTC. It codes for CASSQEGSGLYNEQFF.

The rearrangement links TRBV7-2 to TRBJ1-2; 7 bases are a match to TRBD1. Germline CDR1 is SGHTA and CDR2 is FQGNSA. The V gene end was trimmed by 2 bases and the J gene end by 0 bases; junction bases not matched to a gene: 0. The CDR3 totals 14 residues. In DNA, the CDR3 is TGTGCCAGCAGCTTACAGGGGGCTAACTATGGCTACACCTTC. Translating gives CASSLQGANYGYTF.

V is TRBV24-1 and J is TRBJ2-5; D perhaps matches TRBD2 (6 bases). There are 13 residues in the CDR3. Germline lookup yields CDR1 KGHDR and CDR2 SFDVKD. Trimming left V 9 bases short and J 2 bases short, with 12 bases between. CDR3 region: CATGKEGQETQYF. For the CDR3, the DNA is TGTGCCACCGGCAAGGAGGGGCAAGAGACCCAGTACTTC.

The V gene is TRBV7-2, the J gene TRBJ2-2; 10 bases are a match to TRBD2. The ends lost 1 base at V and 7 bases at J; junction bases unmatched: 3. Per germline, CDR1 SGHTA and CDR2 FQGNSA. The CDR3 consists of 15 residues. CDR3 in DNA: TGTGCCAGCAGCTTAGTTGCTAGCGGGGGCGGGGAGCTGTTTTTT. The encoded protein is CASSLVASGGGELFF.

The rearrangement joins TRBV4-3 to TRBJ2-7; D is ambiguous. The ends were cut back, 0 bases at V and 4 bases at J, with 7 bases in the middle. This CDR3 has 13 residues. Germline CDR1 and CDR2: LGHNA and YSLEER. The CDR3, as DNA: TGCGCCAGCAGCCAAGATATGGGGTACGAGCAGTACTTC. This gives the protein CASSQDMGYEQYF.

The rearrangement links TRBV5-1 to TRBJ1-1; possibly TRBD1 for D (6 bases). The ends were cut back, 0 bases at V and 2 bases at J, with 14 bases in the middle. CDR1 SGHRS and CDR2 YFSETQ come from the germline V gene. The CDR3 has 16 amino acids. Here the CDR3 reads CASSLAAGTINTEAFF. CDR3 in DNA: TGCGCCAGCAGCTTGGCTGCCGGGACAATCAACACTGAAGCTTTCTTT.